A single T cell receptor (beta chain) is shown here with its context. Its antigen is not known. The data stem from a study of OX40 agonist ivuxolimab in advanced cancers. For the study at large: Among those treated, three patients had partial responses, one with hepatocellular carcinoma and two with cutaneous melanoma. Findings and limits, study-wide: At 0.1 to 3.0 mg/kg, CD4+ and CD8+ blood T cells expanded clonally by week 6. Averaged across samples, CD8+ T cells carried more expanded clones than CD4+ did.

The CDR3 sequence is 17 residues long. V lost 0 bases and J lost 4; bases outside the gene matches: 10. Germline-derived CDR1 and CDR2 are SGHRS and YFSETQ. The repertoire was sequenced with immunoSEQ multiplex PCR; TCRdb's copy has only in-frame clones and lacks some. The table includes roughly 52,000 clones, roughly 82% detected once. Sequenced here: CD4+ or CD8+ T cells sorted from blood, sampled in a trial of the OX40 agonist ivuxolimab. This TCR was recovered from an adult with an advanced solid tumor such as melanoma, head and neck, liver or kidney cancer. The V gene is TRBV5-1, the J gene TRBJ2-5; the match to TRBD2 covers 9 bases. Written as DNA, the CDR3 is TGCGCCAGCAGCTTGGTTAGTAGCGGGAGTTATGGAGAGACCCAGTACTTC. Protein sequence: CASSLVSSGSYGETQYF.